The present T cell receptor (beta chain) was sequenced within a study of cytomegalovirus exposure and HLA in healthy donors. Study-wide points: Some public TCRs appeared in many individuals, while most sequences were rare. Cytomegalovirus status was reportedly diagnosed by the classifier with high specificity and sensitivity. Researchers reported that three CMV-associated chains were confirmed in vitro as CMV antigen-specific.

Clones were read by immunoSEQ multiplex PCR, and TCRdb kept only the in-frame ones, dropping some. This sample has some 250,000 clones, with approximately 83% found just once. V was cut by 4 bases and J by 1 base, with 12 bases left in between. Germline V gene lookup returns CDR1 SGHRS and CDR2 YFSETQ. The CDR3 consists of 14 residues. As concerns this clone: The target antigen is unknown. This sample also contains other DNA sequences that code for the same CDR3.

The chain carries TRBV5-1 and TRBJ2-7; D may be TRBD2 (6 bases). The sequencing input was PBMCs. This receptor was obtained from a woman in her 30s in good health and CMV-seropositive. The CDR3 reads CASSPRLDSYEQYF. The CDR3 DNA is TGCGCCAGCAGCCCCAGACTAGATTCCTACGAGCAGTACTTC.